This T cell receptor beta chain was identified during a study of CD8+CD57+ T cells in acquired aplastic anemia. The CDR3 has 13 residues. Germline values: CDR1 SGHVS, CDR2 FNYEAQ. V lost 2 bases, J lost 10 bases, and 12 bases lay in between. TCR beta VDJ and CDR3 profiling used genomic DNA as template. TCRdb reanalysed the reads using MiXCR and keeps one entry per CDR3 protein. The sample lists 310,000 or so distinct CDR3 sequences, approximately 58% occurring once. Comments on this clonotype: Its antigen is as yet unknown.

Overall study findings and caveats: Overlap between patients and controls comprised some 31 CD8+ CDR3 sequences.

Patients sequenced had flow cytometry evidence of CD8+CD57+ cell expansion. Among the patients, all had severe acquired aplastic anemia. Patients had not yet gotten any therapy when their blood was taken for sampling. The sequence came from a human donor with aplastic anemia. This rearrangement joins TRBV7-6 to TRBJ2-1; TRBD1 might be the D (6 bases). The sequencing sample was made of sorted CD4+, CD8+, or CD8+CD57+ T cells (not recorded which) from PBMCs. Here the CDR3 reads CASSLLWGHEQFF. Written as DNA, the CDR3 is TGTGCCAGCAGCTTACTCTGGGGGCACGAGCAGTTCTTC.